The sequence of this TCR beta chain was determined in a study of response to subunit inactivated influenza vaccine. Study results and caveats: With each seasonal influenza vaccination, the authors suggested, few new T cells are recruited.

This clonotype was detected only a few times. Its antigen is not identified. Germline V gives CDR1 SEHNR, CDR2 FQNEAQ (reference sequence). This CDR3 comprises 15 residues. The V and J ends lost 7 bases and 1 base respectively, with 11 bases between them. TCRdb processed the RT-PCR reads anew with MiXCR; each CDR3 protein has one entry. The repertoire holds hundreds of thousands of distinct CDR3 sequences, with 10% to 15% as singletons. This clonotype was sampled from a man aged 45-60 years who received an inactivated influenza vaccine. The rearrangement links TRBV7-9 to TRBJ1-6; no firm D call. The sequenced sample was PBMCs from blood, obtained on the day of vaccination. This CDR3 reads CASKPRNSYNSPLHF. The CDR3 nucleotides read TGTGCCAGCAAACCGCGGAATTCCTATAATTCACCCCTCCACTTT.